This is a list of T cell receptor beta chains from one sample in a study of shared T cell receptors in the human thymus. This table comes from immunoSEQ multiplex PCR, and its TCRdb copy is limited to in-frame clones, with some not included. The sample gives 700,000 or so clones, 80% to 90% of which show up once; about 0.0098% is in the top ten. This sample also appeared in a second study, on human thymus T cells.

The sequenced sample was thymocytes. These receptors originate from a girl in the first two years of life with a congenital heart defect. Each CDR3 is given with its conserved first and last residue. The order of the fields is V gene, D gene, clone size, J gene, CDR3 DNA, CDR3 protein. A D gene is named only where the DNA matches it firmly. The size entry is marked missing in some rows and otherwise reads once, few, many or a size class.

V gene: TRBV4-2; D gene: TRBD2; clone size: -; J gene: TRBJ2-1; CDR3 DNA: TGTGCCAGCAGCCAAGAATCCTTCCTAGGCGGGGGTGACAATGAGCAGTTCTTC; CDR3 protein: CASSQESFLGGGDNEQFF
V gene: TRBV20-1; D gene: -; clone size: -; J gene: TRBJ2-1; CDR3 DNA: TGCAGTGCTAGCGCTAGAGATGAGCAGTTCTTC; CDR3 protein: CSASARDEQFF
V gene: TRBV6-1; D gene: -; clone size: -; J gene: TRBJ1-3; CDR3 DNA: TGTGCCAGCAGTGCCCGGTTCTCTGGAAACACCATATATTTT; CDR3 protein: CASSARFSGNTIYF
V gene: TRBV29-1; D gene: -; clone size: -; J gene: TRBJ1-1; CDR3 DNA: TGCAGCGTTGGGTTAGACTTGAACACTGAAGCTTTCTTT; CDR3 protein: CSVGLDLNTEAFF
V gene: TRBV6-5; D gene: -; clone size: -; J gene: TRBJ1-4; CDR3 DNA: TGTGCCAGCAGTACTGTTAGGGAGTTTTATGAAAAACTGTTTTTT; CDR3 protein: CASSTVREFYEKLFF
V gene: TRBV5-8; D gene: -; clone size: -; J gene: TRBJ1-2; CDR3 DNA: TGTGCCAGCAGCTCCTCAGGGTATGGCTACACCTTC; CDR3 protein: CASSSSGYGYTF
V gene: TRBV6-4; D gene: TRBD2; clone size: -; J gene: TRBJ2-2; CDR3 DNA: TGTGCCAGCAGACTTACTAGCGACGATTTAGGCGGGGAGCTGTTTTTT; CDR3 protein: CASRLTSDDLGGELFF
V gene: TRBV14; D gene: -; clone size: -; J gene: TRBJ1-1; CDR3 DNA: TGTGCCAGCAGCCAAGAGTTACCGGGACAGAACACTGAAGCTTTCTTT; CDR3 protein: CASSQELPGQNTEAFF
V gene: TRBV13; D gene: -; clone size: once; J gene: TRBJ2-7; CDR3 DNA: TGTGCCAGCAGCTTAGAATCCAGGGGCGCGCAGTACTTC; CDR3 protein: CASSLESRGAQYF
V gene: TRBV7-6; D gene: TRBD1; clone size: -; J gene: TRBJ2-7; CDR3 DNA: TGTGCCAGCAGCCCAGTGGGACAGGGTCCAAGGATGGGCGTCCCGGTGGGCGAGCAGTACTTC; CDR3 protein: CASSPVGQGPRMGVPVGEQYF
V gene: TRBV6-5; D gene: TRBD2; clone size: once; J gene: TRBJ2-1; CDR3 DNA: TGTGCCAGCCGTGAGCGGGGATCCTACAATGAGCAGTTCTTC; CDR3 protein: CASRERGSYNEQFF
V gene: TRBV6-1; D gene: -; clone size: -; J gene: TRBJ1-2; CDR3 DNA: TGTGCCAGCAGTGAAGAAAGAGGGGGAGACTATGGCTACACCTTC; CDR3 protein: CASSEERGGDYGYTF
V gene: TRBV27; D gene: TRBD1; clone size: -; J gene: TRBJ1-2; CDR3 DNA: TGTGCCAGCAGCCTAGGGGGCCCGCGACCCGAGTTAGTTGGCTACACCTTC; CDR3 protein: CASSLGGPRPELVGYTF
V gene: TRBV5-8; D gene: -; clone size: -; J gene: TRBJ1-5; CDR3 DNA: TGTGCCAGCAGCTTGTGGGTAGGGACACATAGCAATCAGCCCCAGCATTTT; CDR3 protein: CASSLWVGTHSNQPQHF